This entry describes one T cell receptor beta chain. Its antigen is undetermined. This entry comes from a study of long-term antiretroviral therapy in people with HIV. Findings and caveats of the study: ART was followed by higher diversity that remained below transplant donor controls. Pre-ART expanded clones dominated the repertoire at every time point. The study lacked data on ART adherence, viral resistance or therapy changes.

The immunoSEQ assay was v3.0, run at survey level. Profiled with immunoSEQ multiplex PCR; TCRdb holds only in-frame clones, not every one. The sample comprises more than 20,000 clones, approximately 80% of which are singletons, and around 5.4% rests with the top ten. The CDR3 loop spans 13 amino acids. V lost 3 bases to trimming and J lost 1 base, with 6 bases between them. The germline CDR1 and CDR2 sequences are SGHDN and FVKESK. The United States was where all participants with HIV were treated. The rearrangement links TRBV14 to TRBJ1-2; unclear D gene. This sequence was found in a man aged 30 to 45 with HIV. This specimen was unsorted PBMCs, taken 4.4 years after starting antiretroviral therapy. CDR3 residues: CASSQGLNYGYTF. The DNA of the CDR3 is TGTGCCAGCAGCCAGGGCCTTAACTATGGCTACACCTTC.